This TCR beta chain was captured in a study of PD-1 blockade in classical Hodgkin lymphoma. In regard to this clone: Its cognate antigen is unknown.

The V segment lost 4 bases and the J segment 4 bases; nucleotides outside the gene matches: 2. The CDR3 covers 13 residues. The V gene's germline CDR1 is ENHRY and CDR2 SYGVKD. The time point: cycle 4 day 1 (C4D1), after 5 to 7 weeks of nivolumab. Every patient had relapsed following autologous stem cell transplantation, and cohorts differed in brentuximab vedotin exposure. Overall study findings and caveats: What caused the repertoire differences, perhaps disease activity or prior therapy, remains undefined. CD4+ TCR diversity, unlike CD8+, climbed significantly by C4D1.

Data came from immunoSEQ multiplex PCR; TCRdb stores just in-frame clones and leaves some out. The sample includes 28,000 or so clones, just under 80% seen only once; the top ten take around 16%. The source was peripheral blood mononuclear cells (PBMCs), collected before the fourth cycle of nivolumab. The chain has TRBV10-3 and TRBJ2-5; 8 nucleotides line up with TRBD1. The TCR was taken from a human donor with classical Hodgkin lymphoma. The CDR3 sequence: CAISVTGAETQYF. Here the CDR3 DNA reads TGTGCCATCAGTGTGACAGGGGCAGAGACCCAGTACTTC.